Listed below are T cell receptor delta chains from one sample, sequenced in a study of gamma-delta chains in newborns, infants, children. TCRdb processed the reads again with the CATT caller. The repertoire holds 5,500 to 8,500 delta-chain clones, with about 11% as singletons. The material sequenced was blood. These receptors were obtained from a child who was a newborn, infant or young child, either healthy, febrile or measles-vaccinated (not recorded which). CDR3s include the opening cysteine and the closing phenylalanine or tryptophan. Each record gives: J gene, D gene, V gene, clone size, CDR3 protein, CDR3 DNA. A D gene is named only where the DNA matches it firmly. Clone size is given for some rows only: seen once, a few or many times, or a class if the clone is expanded.

>TRDJ1|TRDD3|TRDV2|.
CACDALGDTDKLIF
TGTGCCTGTGACGCCCTGGGGGACACCGATAAACTCATCTTT
>TRDJ1|.|TRDV2|.
CACDTVFSHPTLGGLPDKLIF
TGTGCCTGTGACACCGTATTTTCCCACCCTACGTTGGGGGGCCTCCCCGATAAACTCATCTTT
>TRDJ3|.|TRDV2|.
CACDTWGGTSWDTRQMFF
TGTGCCTGTGACACCTGGGGGGGGACCTCCTGGGACACCCGACAGATGTTTTTC
>TRDJ1|.|TRDV1|medium-sized
CALGDTNPGGYLTFTDKLIF
TGTGCTCTTGGGGATACTAACCCCGGAGGATACTTAACTTTCACCGATAAACTCATCTTT
>TRDJ1|TRDD3|TRDV2|few
CACDTWVTGGYSGDKLIF
TGTGCCTGTGACACGTGGGTAACTGGGGGATACAGTGGGGATAAACTCATCTTT
>TRDJ3|.|TRDV2|few
CACDTAGPSSWDTRQMFF
TGTGCCTGTGACACCGCGGGGCCCAGCTCCTGGGACACCCGACAGATGTTTTTC
>TRDJ3|TRDD3|TRDV2|medium-sized
CACDTVELGDTTWDTRQMFF
TGTGCCTGTGACACCGTGGAACTGGGGGATACAACCTGGGACACCCGACAGATGTTTTTC
>TRDJ3|TRDD3|TRDV2|medium-sized
CACDTPPTGGESSWDTRQMFF
TGTGCCTGTGACACTCCTCCGACTGGGGGAGAGAGCTCCTGGGACACCCGACAGATGTTTTTC
>TRDJ1|TRDD3|TRDV2|large
CACDGLGDQVSSDKLIF
TGTGCCTGTGACGGACTGGGGGACCAAGTCTCGTCCGATAAACTCATCTTT
>TRDJ1|.|TRDV2|few
CACDTIGGADKLIF
TGTGCCTGTGACACCATAGGGGGAGCCGATAAACTCATCTTT
>TRDJ3|.|TRDV2|few
CACDTGGYDGSWDTRQMFF
TGTGCCTGTGACACTGGGGGGTACGATGGCTCCTGGGACACCCGACAGATGTTTTTC
>TRDJ1|TRDD3|TRDV2|medium-sized
CACVLLGTDKLIF
TGTGCCTGTGTCTTACTGGGGACCGATAAACTCATCTTT
>TRDJ1|TRDD3|TRDV2|.
CACDTLLGENTDKLIF
TGTGCCTGTGACACCCTACTGGGGGAGAACACCGATAAACTCATCTTT
>TRDJ3|TRDD3|TRDV2|few
CACDTGWGIHSSGDTRQMFF
TGTGCCTGTGACACCGGCTGGGGGATCCATAGCTCCGGGGACACCCGACAGATGTTTTTC
>TRDJ3|TRDD3|TRDV2|few
CACDTVGESSWDTRQMFF
TGTGCCTGCGACACGGTGGGGGAGAGCTCCTGGGACACCCGACAGATGTTTTTC
>TRDJ1|.|TRDV2|medium-sized
CACDALLGKGGTDKLIF
TGTGCCTGTGACGCTCTACTGGGAAAGGGTGGCACCGATAAACTCATCTTT
>TRDJ1|TRDD3|TRDV2|few
CACDKVRVGDTPKSGDKLIF
TGTGCCTGCGACAAGGTTCGGGTGGGGGATACGCCAAAGTCCGGCGATAAACTCATCTTT
>TRDJ1|TRDD3|TRDV2|medium-sized
CACDNLGDNTDKLIF
TGTGCCTGTGACAACCTGGGGGACAACACCGATAAACTCATCTTT
>TRDJ3|.|TRDV2|few
CACDPGASSSWDTRQMFF
TGTGCCTGCGACCCGGGGGCTTCCAGCTCCTGGGACACCCGACAGATGTTTTTC
>TRDJ3|TRDD3|TRDV2|.
CACDTGFSTGGYSSWDTRQMFF
TGTGCCTGTGACACCGGTTTCAGTACTGGGGGCTACAGCTCCTGGGACACCCGACAGATGTTTTTC
>TRDJ1|TRDD3|TRDV2|medium-sized
CACDPLVLGDTAYLKLIF
TGTGCCTGTGACCCCTTAGTACTGGGGGATACCGCATATCTTAAACTCATCTTT
>TRDJ1|.|TRDV2|medium-sized
CACDTIGKYTDKLIF
TGTGCCTGTGACACAATAGGGAAGTACACCGATAAACTCATCTTT
>TRDJ1|TRDD3|TRDV2|medium-sized
CACDAVLGAVGYTDKLIF
TGTGCCTGTGACGCGGTACTGGGGGCCGTGGGGTACACCGATAAACTCATCTTT
>TRDJ3|TRDD3|TRDV2|few
CACGTGYASSWDTRQMFF
TGTGCCTGTGGCACGGGATACGCGAGCTCCTGGGACACCCGACAGATGTTTTTC
>TRDJ3|.|TRDV2|.
CACDRVGGTTFSWDTRQMFF
TGTGCCTGTGACAGAGTAGGAGGGACCACCTTCTCCTGGGACACCCGACAGATGTTTTTC
>TRDJ1|TRDD3|TRDV2|large
CACDTISTGGSTVEVIF
TGTGCCTGTGACACCATTTCTACTGGGGGTTCGACGGTAGAGGTCATCTTT
>TRDJ1|TRDD3|TRDV2|.
CACDSLLGSPAMSDKLIF
TGTGCCTGTGACTCCTTACTGGGGTCCCCCGCTATGTCCGATAAACTCATCTTT
>TRDJ1|TRDD3|TRDV2|.
CACDTVEGGTGGYGEMGNTDKLIF
TGTGCCTGTGACACCGTGGAGGGCGGAACTGGGGGATACGGAGAGATGGGGAACACCGATAAACTCATCTTT
>TRDJ1|.|TRDV2|.
CACDTLAYPTSGDTDKLIF
TGTGCCTGTGACACCCTTGCCTACCCTACCTCGGGAGACACCGATAAACTCATCTTT
>TRDJ3|TRDD3|TRDV2|few
CACDTMLGDDSWDTRQMFF
TGTGCCTGTGACACCATGCTGGGGGACGACTCCTGGGACACCCGACAGATGTTTTTC
>TRDJ1|TRDD3|TRDV2|large
CACDLLGVTDKLIF
TGTGCCTGCGATCTTCTGGGGGTCACCGATAAACTCATCTTT
>TRDJ1|TRDD3|TRDV2|medium-sized
CACDGLLGDPNTDKLIF
TGTGCCTGTGACGGCTTACTGGGGGATCCAAACACCGATAAACTCATCTTT
>TRDJ1|TRDD3|TRDV1|few
CALGELPPVTGGRYTDKLIF
TGTGCTCTTGGGGAACTCCCACCGGTAACTGGGGGAAGGTACACCGATAAACTCATCTTT
>TRDJ2|.|TRDV2|few
CACDRWGPRALTAQLFF
TGTGCCTGTGATAGGTGGGGGCCCCGAGCTTTGACAGCACAACTCTTCTTT
>TRDJ3|.|TRDV2|medium-sized
CACDTMSSWDTRQMFF
TGTGCCTGTGACACCATGAGCTCCTGGGACACCCGACAGATGTTTTTC
>TRDJ3|TRDD3|TRDV2|few
CACDPILGDTPWDTRQMFF
TGTGCCTGTGACCCTATACTGGGGGATACTCCCTGGGACACCCGACAGATGTTTTTC
>TRDJ1|TRDD3|TRDV2|.
CACDTVELGAPTDELIF
TGTGCCTGTGACACCGTCGAACTGGGGGCCCCCACCGATGAACTCATCTTT
>TRDJ1|TRDD3|TRDV2|few
CACDPVLGGTTTDKLIF
TGTGCCTGTGACCCAGTACTGGGGGGTACGACGACCGATAAACTCATCTTT
>TRDJ1|.|TRDV2|.
CACGALDYPRLSDKLIF
TGTGCCTGTGGCGCCCTAGATTACCCCCGACTCTCCGATAAACTCATCTTT
>TRDJ3|.|TRDV2|few
CACDTVEGYSWDTRQMFF
TGTGCCTGTGACACCGTGGAGGGATACTCCTGGGACACCCGACAGATGTTTTTC
>TRDJ3|.|TRDV2|.
CACDTAGDPSSWDTRQMFF
TGTGCCTGTGACACCGCTGGGGATCCAAGCTCCTGGGACACCCGACAGATGTTTTTC
>TRDJ1|TRDD3|TRDV2|few
CACDLLTGGYVLTDKLIF
TGTGCCTGTGACTTGCTGACTGGGGGATACGTACTGACCGATAAACTCATCTTT
>TRDJ1|TRDD3|TRDV2|.
CACDTISSAGYVGGTDKLIF
TGTGCCTGTGACACGATATCATCTGCGGGATACGTGGGAGGCACCGATAAACTCATCTTT
>TRDJ1|TRDD3|TRDV2|.
CACDLLGDIRGTPDKLIF
TGTGCCTGTGATCTACTGGGGGATATTAGGGGAACACCCGATAAACTCATCTTT
>TRDJ1|TRDD3|TRDV2|medium-sized
CACDTVSTGGFSGDKLIF
TGTGCCTGTGACACCGTTTCTACTGGGGGATTTTCGGGCGATAAACTCATCTTT
>TRDJ1|TRDD3|TRDV2|few
CACDTWGISDKLIF
TGTGCCTGTGACACCTGGGGGATATCCGATAAACTCATCTTT